This entry is about one T cell receptor (beta chain). What it binds is unknown. The CDR3 totals 17 residues. Germline V lookup: CDR1 SGHTA, CDR2 FQGNSA. V was clipped by 1 base and J by 2 bases; unmatched bases: 9. This sample is part of a study of cytomegalovirus exposure and HLA in healthy donors. Points from the study as a whole: Among TCR beta chains, those listed as cytomegalovirus-associated numbered 164.

Method: immunoSEQ multiplex PCR; TCRdb's copy keeps in-frame clones and lacks some. The table lists 90,000 to 150,000 clones, roughly 90% of them singletons, with about 6.9% in the top ten. J is TRBJ2-5 and V is TRBV7-2, with TRBD1 matching over 8 bases. The sequenced sample was PBMCs. The TCR comes from a woman aged 18-29 years in good health and CMV-seropositive. Here the CDR3 reads CASSLVQLRDRQETQYF. CDR3 in DNA: TGTGCCAGCAGCTTAGTCCAGTTAAGGGACAGGCAAGAGACCCAGTACTTC.